This T cell receptor beta chain was recorded in a study of T cells in Graves' hyperthyroidism and ophthalmopathy. General study results and limits: Ophthalmopathy onset followed model prediction by a median about six months.

Deletions cut 2 bases from V and 8 bases from J, with 12 bases between. Germline lookup yields CDR1 MNHNY and CDR2 SVGAGI (reference sequence). The CDR3 contains 14 residues. Notes on this clonotype: The antigen is undetermined.

RNA transcripts gave rise to amplified TCR beta CDR3 regions. The primer set for the first-round RT-PCR of the TCR CDR3 was HTBI. TCRdb recomputed calls from the multiplex PCR reads with MiXCR, one row per CDR3 protein. The sample shows 700,000 to 850,000 distinct CDR3 sequences, 35% of them seen only once. The gene calls are TRBV6-6 and TRBJ2-2; weak D call: TRBD2 (6 bases). Material: blood. The receptor comes from a woman between 40 and 55 years old with Graves' hyperthyroidism. CDR3 nucleotide sequence: TGTGCCAGCAGTTACCGGGGGATCGGGGGGGAGCTGTTTTTT. This codes for CASSYRGIGGELFF.